These 24 T cell receptor beta chains originate from one sample sequenced in a study of regulatory T cells in long-lasting Graves disease. Time point meaning: newly diagnosed GD, antithyroid drugs for less than 3 months. Isolated PBMC RNA provided the starting material for the TCR library. Investigators prepared the TCR beta libraries by applying iRepertoire HTBI primers and Arm-PCR of CDR3 regions. MiXCR, run by TCRdb on the multiplex PCR reads, gives a single entry per CDR3 protein. The table shows about 620,000 distinct CDR3 sequences, with roughly 15% occurring only once. These data are also associated with another study on T cells in Graves' hyperthyroidism and ophthalmopathy.

The input for sequencing was peripheral blood mononuclear cells (PBMCs), taken at new diagnosis, from a patient treated with antithyroid drugs. These TCRs come from a woman aged 25 to 39 with Graves disease.

This clonotype has more than one count but fewer than ten. The chain combines TRBV3-1 with TRBJ2-2, with D maybe TRBD1 (5 bases). CDR1 is LGHDT and CDR2 is YNNKEL in the germline V gene (reference sequence). The CDR3 length is 13 residues. Trimming took 7 bases from V and 4 from J, leaving 10 bases between them. The CDR3 loop reads CASTLTGTGELFF. The CDR3 nucleotides read TGTGCCAGCACCCTAACAGGCACCGGGGAGCTGTTTTTT.

In its sample, this clonotype was seen a few times. The chain joins TRBV24-1 to TRBJ2-2; 8 bases are shared with TRBD2. The CDR3 runs 18 residues. Trimming cost V 5 bases and J 6 bases; bases outside gene matches: 16. Per the germline V gene, CDR1 is KGHDR and CDR2 is SFDVKD. The DNA of the CDR3 is TGTGCCACCAGTGTCCACCCGGGACTAGAGAGCGTACCCGGGGAGCTGTTTTTT. Protein product: CATSVHPGLESVPGELFF.

The rearrangement links TRBV2 to TRBJ2-5; D is unclear. The ends were cut back, 3 bases at V and 5 bases at J, with 10 bases in the middle. Germline CDR1 reads SNHLY; CDR2 reads FYNNEI. The CDR3 contains 13 residues. As DNA, the CDR3 is TGTGCCAGCAGTGACGGGTTCGGGGAGACCCAGTACTTC. Its translation: CASSDGFGETQYF. The entire variable domain, with the rest obtained from reference TRBV2 and TRBJ2-5, is as follows: EPEVTQTPSHQVTQMGQEVILRCVPISNHLYFYWYRQILGQKVEFLVSFYNNEISEKSEIFDDQFSVERPDGSNFTLKIRSTKLEDSAMYFCASSDGFGETQYFGPGTRLLVL.

This clonotype was found a few times. The chain carries TRBV27 and TRBJ2-7, with 11 bases matching TRBD2. The germline gives CDR1 MNHEY, CDR2 SMNVEV (reference sequence). V shed 8 bases and J 2 bases; nucleotides not matched to a gene: 11. This CDR3 comprises 16 residues. In DNA, the CDR3 is TGTGCCAGCCGACAACTAGCGGGAGATCCGGCCTACGAGCAGTACTTC. As protein: CASRQLAGDPAYEQYF.

The rearrangement uses TRBV6-2 or TRBV6-3 and TRBJ1-4; TRBD1 is a possible D gene (5 bases). The length of the CDR3 is 13 residues. V gave up 5 bases and J gave up 9 bases, with 13 bases separating them. Germline loops: CDR1 MNHEY, CDR2 SVGEGT. CDR3 region: CASSPRSGQKLFF. The CDR3 nucleotides read TGTGCCAGCAGTCCCCGATCAGGGCAAAAACTGTTTTTT.

This clonotype was seen at least ten times. The chain couples TRBV28 to TRBJ1-2; no firm D call. With 10 bases removed from V and 0 bases from J, the gap between germline ends came to 15 bases. CDR3 length: 14 residues. Germline V lookup: CDR1 MDHEN, CDR2 SYDVKM. The CDR3 here is CATAQSPTNYGYTF. As DNA, the CDR3 is TGTGCCACCGCGCAGTCACCAACTAACTATGGCTACACCTTC.

This clonotype was picked up many times. The gene calls are TRBV28 and TRBJ2-3; possible D gene TRBD1, 6 bases. The germline V and J ends were trimmed by 4 bases and 1 base, with 12 bases remaining between them. From germline, CDR1 is MDHEN and CDR2 SYDVKM. This CDR3 spans 15 amino acids. CDR3 in DNA: TGTGCCAGCAGTTACCAGGGGCAGGGCACAGATACGCAGTATTTT. Its protein product is CASSYQGQGTDTQYF.

This chain connects TRBV20-1 to TRBJ2-7; 11 nucleotides agree with TRBD2. The V gene end was trimmed by 0 bases and the J gene end by 4 bases; junction bases not matched to a gene: 8. The germline V gene has CDR1 DFQATT and CDR2 SNEGSKA (reference sequence). This CDR3 contains 16 residues. CDR3 region: CSARDFLAGGRYEQYF. The CDR3 DNA reads as TGCAGTGCTAGAGATTTCCTAGCGGGAGGACGGTACGAGCAGTACTTC.

The V call is TRBV9, the J call TRBJ1-3, with TRBD1 matching over 7 bases. This CDR3 has 16 amino acids. V gave up 3 bases and J gave up 1 base; unmatched junction bases: 7. Germline V gene lookup returns CDR1 SGDLS and CDR2 YYNGEE. The CDR3 coding sequence is TGTGCCAGCAGCGCACACAGGGGTGGTTCTGGAAACACCATATATTTT. Amino acid sequence: CASSAHRGGSGNTIYF.

In the case of this clonotype: A read error may explain this, as a much larger clone is one base away. The genes are TRBV15 and TRBJ2-7, with a tentative D call TRBD2 (6 bases). The CDR3 is 17 residues long. Germline V gives CDR1 LNHNV, CDR2 YYDKDF (reference sequence). The CDR3 region is CAASNPDGRLISYEQYF. Written as DNA, the CDR3 is TGTGCCGCCAGCAACCCAGATGGGAGGCTTATCTCCTACGAGCAGTACTTC.

Only a few counts were recorded for this clonotype. The rearrangement uses TRBV24-1 and TRBJ2-2, with 7 bases matching TRBD1. V trimming: 9 bases; J trimming: 2 bases; junction bases outside the gene matches: 5. The germline V gene encodes CDR1 KGHDR and CDR2 SFDVKD. The CDR3 is 14 amino acids. This chain's CDR3 is CATRDRANTGELFF. The CDR3 region has the DNA TGTGCCACCCGCGACAGGGCAAACACCGGGGAGCTGTTTTTT.

About this clonotype: A junction end diverges from the germline sequence, so it may reflect a read error. The chain uses TRBV11-2 and TRBJ2-1; D may be TRBD1 or TRBD2 (5 bases each). Germline V gene sequence: CDR1 SGHAT, CDR2 FQNNGV. The CDR3 has 17 amino acids. The chain's CDR3 is CASSPMGWGPLDNEQFF. The CDR3, as DNA: TGCGCCAGCAGCCCAATGGGATGGGGACCCCTGGACAATGAGCAGTTCTTC. Variable domain in full (rest from reference TRBV11-2 and TRBJ2-1): EAGVAQSPRYKIIEKRQSVAFWCNPISGHATLYWYQQILGQGPKLLIQFQNNGVVDDSQLPKDRFSAERLKGVDSTLKIQPAKLEDSAVYLCASSPMGWGPLDNEQFFGPGTRLTVL.

This clonotype was counted ten times or more. CDR3 bases: TGCGCCAGCAGCCCCTCGACAGAAAGCTCCTACGAGCAGTACTTC. Its protein product is CASSPSTESSYEQYF. The genes are TRBV5-1 and TRBJ2-7, with D possibly being TRBD1 (5 bases). Germline V lookup: CDR1 SGHRS, CDR2 YFSETQ. The CDR3 spans 15 residues. The V gene lost 4 bases and the J gene lost 0 bases, with 14 bases spanning the gap.

The V gene is TRBV6-2 or TRBV6-3, the J gene TRBJ1-5; D gene uncertain. This CDR3 is 13 amino acids long. V lost 2 bases, J lost 3 bases, and 5 bases lay in between. The V gene's germline CDR1 is MNHEY and CDR2 SVGEGT. The CDR3 DNA is TGTGCCAGCAGTTACCCCACCAATCAGCCCCAGCATTTT. It codes for CASSYPTNQPQHF.

The chain uses TRBV19 and TRBJ2-6; 10 bases fit TRBD2. CDR3 length: 17 residues. V was pared by 3 bases and J by 5 bases, with 7 bases of the junction left unmatched. CDR1 is LNHDA, CDR2 SQIVND, per germline (reference sequence). This chain's CDR3 is CASSIQREGRWANVLTF. For the CDR3, the DNA is TGTGCCAGTAGTATCCAGCGGGAGGGCCGCTGGGCCAACGTCCTGACTTTC.

In regard to this clonotype: A read error is possible here, since a much larger clone lies one base away. The V and J genes are TRBV28 and TRBJ2-3; D may be TRBD2 (6 bases). CDR1 is MDHEN, CDR2 SYDVKM, per germline. This CDR3 has 13 amino acids. Trimming cost V 5 bases and J 5 bases, with 11 bases left between them. Written as DNA, the CDR3 is TGTGCCAGCAGTGCGACGGGGGTAGATACGCAGTATTTT. Residues: CASSATGVDTQYF. Full variable domain (rest looked up from reference TRBV28 and TRBJ2-3): DVKVTQSSRYLVKRTGEKVFLECVQDMDHENMFWYRQDPGLGLRLIYFSYDVKMKEKGDIPEGYSVSREKKERFSLILESASTNQTSMYLCASSATGVDTQYFGPGTRLTVL.

This clonotype was picked up a small number of times. The V call is TRBV4-2, the J call TRBJ1-2; D ambiguous. The CDR3 has 15 amino acids. V gave up 0 bases and J gave up 6 bases, with 14 bases separating them. In germline, CDR1 is LGHNA, CDR2 YNFKEQ. CDR3 in amino acids: CASSQDTGVKDGYTF. In nucleotides, the CDR3 is TGTGCCAGCAGCCAAGATACCGGGGTCAAGGATGGCTACACCTTC.

This clonotype appeared many times. The chain is built from TRBV20-1 and TRBJ2-3; 9 bases align to TRBD1. CDR3 length: 15 amino acids. Germline V lookup: CDR1 DFQATT, CDR2 SNEGSKA (reference sequence). V trimming: 4 bases; J trimming: 4 bases; junction bases outside the gene matches: 9. The CDR3 here is CSATRDRVGPDTQYF. The CDR3 coding sequence is TGCAGTGCTACGCGGGACAGGGTAGGTCCAGATACGCAGTATTTT.

This clonotype was seen ten or more times. The V and J genes are TRBV20-1 and TRBJ2-1, with 10 nucleotides matching TRBD2. The CDR3 contains 15 residues. Per germline, CDR1 DFQATT and CDR2 SNEGSKA (reference sequence). With 0 bases clipped from V and 9 bases from J, the junction kept 8 bases outside the gene matches. For the CDR3, the DNA is TGCAGTGCTAGAGATCTAACTAGCGGGAAACCTGAGCAGTTCTTC. Amino acid sequence: CSARDLTSGKPEQFF.

The V gene is TRBV20-1, the J gene TRBJ2-7; no firm D call. Germline assignment: CDR1 DFQATT and CDR2 SNEGSKA (reference sequence). The CDR3 is made up of 15 amino acids. Between the trimmed V and J ends, which lost 2 bases and 5 bases, there was a span of 19 bases. The CDR3, as DNA: TGCAGTGCTAGAAGTCCGCAGGTTCGGTTGGACGAGCAGTACTTC. Translating it yields CSARSPQVRLDEQYF.

This clonotype was seen at least ten times. This chain connects TRBV20-1 to TRBJ2-7; 7 bases are shared with TRBD1. The CDR3 covers 13 residues. Per germline, CDR1 DFQATT and CDR2 SNEGSKA (reference sequence). Germline trimming cut 6 bases from V and 3 bases from J; bases unmatched to any gene: 8. Here the CDR3 reads CSALERQGYEQYF. For the CDR3, the DNA is TGCAGTGCCCTCGAGAGACAGGGCTACGAGCAGTACTTC.

This clonotype was seen many times. V gene TRBV6-5 combines with J gene TRBJ1-6; D possibly corresponds to TRBD1 (5 bases). Trimming took 2 bases from V and 6 from J, leaving 11 bases between them. Germline CDR1 reads MNHEY; CDR2 reads SVGAGI. There are 15 residues in the CDR3. The DNA of the CDR3 is TGTGCCAGCAGTTACACCGGGACGACTAATTCACCCCTCCACTTT. This sequence encodes CASSYTGTTNSPLHF.

At least ten counts were recorded for this clonotype. The V and J genes are TRBV6-1 and TRBJ1-6; no clear D gene. V was trimmed by 2 bases and J by 6 bases, leaving 11 bases between them. CDR1 MNHNS and CDR2 SASEGT come from the germline V gene. The CDR3 spans 15 residues. The DNA of the CDR3 is TGTGCCAGCAGTGAACTCGACGGCTCTAATTCACCCCTCCACTTT. It encodes CASSELDGSNSPLHF.

This clonotype occurred many times. The rearrangement joins TRBV20-1 to TRBJ2-3; 12 bases fit TRBD2. This CDR3 is 13 amino acids long. Germline CDR1 DFQATT, CDR2 SNEGSKA (reference sequence). Trimming removed 7 bases from V and 2 bases from J; junction bases left unmatched: 1. DNA of the CDR3: TGCAGTGGGACTAGCGGGAACACAGATACGCAGTATTTT. Protein product: CSGTSGNTDTQYF.